This TCR beta chain was observed in a study of lymphopenia after photon versus proton radiotherapy. Assay used: immunoSEQ multiplex PCR; TCRdb lists only in-frame clones, some missing. The sample records some 16,000 clones, 70% to 90% being singletons. CDR3 length equals 15 residues. Per germline, CDR1 SGDLS and CDR2 YYNGEE. With 3 bases clipped from V and 4 bases from J, the junction kept 7 bases outside the gene matches. This material consisted of peripheral blood, taken from a patient treated with proton-based radiotherapy. V and J are TRBV9 and TRBJ2-5, with 9 bases lining up with TRBD1. This sequence originates from a woman aged 55-75 years with cholangiocarcinoma. Some clones in this sample may be carry-over from other donors' samples. This chain's CDR3 is CASSASQGARETQYF. The CDR3 DNA reads TGTGCCAGCAGCGCATCACAGGGGGCGCGAGAGACCCAGTACTTC.